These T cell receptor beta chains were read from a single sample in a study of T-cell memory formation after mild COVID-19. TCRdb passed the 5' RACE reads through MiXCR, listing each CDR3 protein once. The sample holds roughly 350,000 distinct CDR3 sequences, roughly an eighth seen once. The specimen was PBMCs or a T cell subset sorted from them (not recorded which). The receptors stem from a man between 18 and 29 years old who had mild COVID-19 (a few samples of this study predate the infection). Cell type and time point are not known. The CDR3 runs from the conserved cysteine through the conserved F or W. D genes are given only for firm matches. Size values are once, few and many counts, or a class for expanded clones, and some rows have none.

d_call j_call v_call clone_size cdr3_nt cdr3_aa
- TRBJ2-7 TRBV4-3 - TGCGCCAGCAGCCAAGATCGAGAATACGAGCAGTACTTC CASSQDREYEQYF
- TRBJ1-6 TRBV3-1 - TGTGCCAGCAGCCCCCCTTATGAAGGACCCCTCCACTTT CASSPPYEGPLHF
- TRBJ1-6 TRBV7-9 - TGTGCCAGCAGCTTCTGGGCACAGAATTCACCCCTCCACTTT CASSFWAQNSPLHF
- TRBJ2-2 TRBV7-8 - TGTGCCAGCAGCTTAGCGTGGGACACCGGGGAGCTGTTTTTT CASSLAWDTGELFF
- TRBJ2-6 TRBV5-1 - TGCGCCAGCAGCTTGGATCTGTGGGGGCCTGGGGCCAACGTCCTGACTTTC CASSLDLWGPGANVLTF
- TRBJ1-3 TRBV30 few TGTGCCTGGAGTAGCGGAGTAGCAAACACCATATATTTT CAWSSGVANTIYF
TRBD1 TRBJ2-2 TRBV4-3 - TGCGCCAGCAGCCAAGCCCTCTTTCCGGGACAGGCCACCGGGGAGCTGTTTTTT CASSQALFPGQATGELFF
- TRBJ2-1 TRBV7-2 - TGTGCCAGCACCCTGCGGGAAAACTCCTACAATGAGCAGTTCTTC CASTLRENSYNEQFF
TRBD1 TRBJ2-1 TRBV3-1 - TGTGCCAGCAGCCCCGGGACAGGGGTAGAGCAGTTCTTC CASSPGTGVEQFF
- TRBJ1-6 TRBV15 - TGTGCCACCAGCAGAGATTTGGCAGCCGGAGGTTCACCCCTCCACTTT CATSRDLAAGGSPLHF
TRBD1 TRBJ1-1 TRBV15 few TGTGCCACCAGCAGAGATGGGGACAGCTTGAACACTGAAGCTTTCTTT CATSRDGDSLNTEAFF
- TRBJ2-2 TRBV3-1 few TGTGCCAGCAGCCAAGGGACGGAACACACCGGGGAGCTGTTTTTT CASSQGTEHTGELFF
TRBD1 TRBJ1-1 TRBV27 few TGTGCCAGCAGTCCGTTGGGACAGGGGATAAACACTGAAGCTTTCTTT CASSPLGQGINTEAFF
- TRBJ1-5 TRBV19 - TGTGCCAGTAGTCGCTCCGAGAGGACTAGGGGCCAGCCCCAGCATTTT CASSRSERTRGQPQHF
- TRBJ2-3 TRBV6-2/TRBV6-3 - TGTGCCAGCAGTTACAGTTGGGCGGACACGGGCACAGATACGCAGTATTTT CASSYSWADTGTDTQYF
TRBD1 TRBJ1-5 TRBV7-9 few TGTGCCAGCAGCTGGAACTCGGGACAGGGGTTGGTTCAGCCCCAGCATTTT CASSWNSGQGLVQPQHF
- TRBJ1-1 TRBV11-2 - TGTTCCAGCAGCCCGGCGAGGAACACTGAAGCTTTCTTT CSSSPARNTEAFF
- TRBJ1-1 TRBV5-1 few TGCGCCAGCAGCCGCCGGGGGGTGTTGAACACTGAAGCTTTCTTT CASSRRGVLNTEAFF
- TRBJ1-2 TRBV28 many TGTGCCAGCAGTTTCAGAGGGTATTCGGACACCTTCTATGGCTACACCTTC CASSFRGYSDTFYGYTF
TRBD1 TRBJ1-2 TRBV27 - TGTGCCAGCAGTCGGGCGGAGGGGGCGCGGTATGGCTACACCTTC CASSRAEGARYGYTF
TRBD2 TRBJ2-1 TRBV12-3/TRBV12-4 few TGTGCCAGCAGTTTAATAGCGGGGGGTTCCTACAATGAGCAGTTCTTC CASSLIAGGSYNEQFF
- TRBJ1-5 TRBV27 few TGTGCCAGCACGGCATTCGGACCTCATATCAGCAATCAGCCCCAGCATTTT CASTAFGPHISNQPQHF
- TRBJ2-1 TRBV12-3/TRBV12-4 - TGTGCCAGCAGTGGACAGATACACGCCGATGAGCAGTTCTTC CASSGQIHADEQFF
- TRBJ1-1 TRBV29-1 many TGCAGCGTTGGTGACACTGAAGCTTTCTTT CSVGDTEAFF
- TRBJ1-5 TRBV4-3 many TGCGCCAGCAGCCAAGGGTCGAATCAGCCCCAGCATTTT CASSQGSNQPQHF
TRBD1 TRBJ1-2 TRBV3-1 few TGTGCCAGCAGCCAGCAGGGGGTTTCGTATGGCTACACCTTC CASSQQGVSYGYTF
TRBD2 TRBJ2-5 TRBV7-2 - TGTGCCAGCAACCCCGGCCGGACTAGCGGGGAGACCCAGTACTTC CASNPGRTSGETQYF
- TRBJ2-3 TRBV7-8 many TGTGCCAGCAGCTTAGAATCTCCAGCAGATACGCAGTATTTT CASSLESPADTQYF
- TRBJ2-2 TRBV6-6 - TGTGCCAGCAGCCCCCCGGGCCCCGGGGAGCTGTTTTTT CASSPPGPGELFF
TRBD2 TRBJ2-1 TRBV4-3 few TGCGCCAGCAGCTCTCATTTGGCGGGGGTGTACAATGAGCAGTTCTTC CASSSHLAGVYNEQFF
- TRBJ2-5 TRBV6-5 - TGTGCCAGCAGTCTTTTGACTAGGGAGACCCAGTACTTC CASSLLTRETQYF
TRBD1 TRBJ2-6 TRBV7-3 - TGTGCCAGCAGCCCCGGGACAGGGTTTTTTGGGGCCAACGTCCTGACTTTC CASSPGTGFFGANVLTF
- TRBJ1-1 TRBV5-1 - TGCGCCAGCAGCTTGACGGGAAAAGGGCTGTCTAACACTGAAGCTTTCTTT CASSLTGKGLSNTEAFF
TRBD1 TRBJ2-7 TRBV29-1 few TGCAGCGCTGAGGGACAGCGCTACGAGCAGTACTTC CSAEGQRYEQYF
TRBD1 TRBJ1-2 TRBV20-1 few TGCAGTGCTGCCCGACATCGCCTGGGACAGGAGCACGGCTACACCTTC CSAARHRLGQEHGYTF
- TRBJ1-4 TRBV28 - TGTGCCAGCAGTCCAACAGTTTCTGAAAAACTGTTTTTT CASSPTVSEKLFF
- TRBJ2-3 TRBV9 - TGTGCCAGCAGCGGAGGACTATTCCCAGATACGCAGTATTTT CASSGGLFPDTQYF
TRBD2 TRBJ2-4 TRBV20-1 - TGCAGTGCTAGAGGCAGCGGGGGGGCGGAGAACATTCAGTACTTC CSARGSGGAENIQYF
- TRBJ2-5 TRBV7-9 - TGTGCCAGCAGCCTTCCCGGTGGGGGAGAGACCCAGTACTTC CASSLPGGGETQYF
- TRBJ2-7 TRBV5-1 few TGCGCCAGCAGCGCAAATAGTCCCTACGAGCAGTACTTC CASSANSPYEQYF
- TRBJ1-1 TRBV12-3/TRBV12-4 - TGTGCCAGCAGTTCTAACCTAAACACTGAAGCTTTCTTT CASSSNLNTEAFF
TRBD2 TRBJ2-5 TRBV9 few TGTGCCAGCAGCCCAGGGACTAGCGGGGGGACCGAGACCCAGTACTTC CASSPGTSGGTETQYF
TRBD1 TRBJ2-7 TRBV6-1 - TGTGCCAGCAAACGGGACAGGGGTCGTTACGAGCAGTACTTC CASKRDRGRYEQYF
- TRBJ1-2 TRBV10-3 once TGTGCCATCAGCATGACTGACTATGGCTACACCTTC CAISMTDYGYTF
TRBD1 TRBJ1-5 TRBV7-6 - TGTGCCAGCAGCTTCCAACCGGGACAGGGGTACAATCAGCCCCAGCATTTT CASSFQPGQGYNQPQHF
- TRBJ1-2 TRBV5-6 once TGTGCCAGCAGCTTGGTCGGCAGGGTGGACTATGGCTACACCTTC CASSLVGRVDYGYTF
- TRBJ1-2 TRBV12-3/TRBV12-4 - TGTGCCAGCAGTCCCCTGGGGACACCCATTTCAGGTGGCTACACCTTC CASSPLGTPISGGYTF
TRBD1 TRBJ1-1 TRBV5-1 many TGCGCCAGCAGTTGGACAGGGGAAACTGAAGCTTTCTTT CASSWTGETEAFF
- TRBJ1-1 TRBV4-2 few TGTGCCAGCAGCCAGTCTGTGAACACTGAAGCTTTCTTT CASSQSVNTEAFF
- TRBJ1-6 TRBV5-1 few TGCGCCAGCAGCTTGAATCCAGGGAGCCACTCACCCCTCCACTTT CASSLNPGSHSPLHF
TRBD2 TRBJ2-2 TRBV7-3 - TGTGCCAGCAGCCTACTAGCGGTCAACACCGGGGAGATGTTTTTT CASSLLAVNTGEMFF
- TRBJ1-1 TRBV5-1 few TGCGCCAGCAGCCCGGGCCCCATGCTCTTGAACACTGAAGCTTTCTTT CASSPGPMLLNTEAFF
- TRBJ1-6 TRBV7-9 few TGTGCCAGCAAAGATAGGCCTAATTCACCCCTCCACTTT CASKDRPNSPLHF
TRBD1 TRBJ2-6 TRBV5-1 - TGCGCCAGCAGTTCTGGACAGGGGGTTACCGGGGCCAACGTCCTGACTTTC CASSSGQGVTGANVLTF